This passage covers 27 T cell receptor beta chains from one sample sequenced in a study of cytomegalovirus exposure and HLA in healthy donors. The primer mix had 60 Vbeta and 13 Jbeta primers. Produced via immunoSEQ multiplex PCR; TCRdb's table is partial and in-frame only. The data show around 99,000 clones, 60% to 80% seen once. The specimen sequenced was PBMCs. These receptors all come from a man aged 35-49 years in good health and CMV-seronegative.

The sample holds a few counts of this clone. The genes are TRBV10-2 and TRBJ2-1; 16 bases align to TRBD2. The CDR3 loop spans 19 amino acids. V shed 1 base, J shed 5 bases, and the junction held 8 bases outside the gene matches. Germline loops: CDR1 WSHSY, CDR2 SAAADI. The CDR3 sequence is CASSEWGLAGGPINNEQFF. DNA for the CDR3: TGCGCCAGCAGTGAGTGGGGACTAGCGGGAGGGCCGATAAACAATGAGCAGTTCTTC.

The chain joins TRBV19 to TRBJ2-7; D possibly corresponds to TRBD1 (6 bases). The CDR3 contains 15 residues. CDR1 LNHDA and CDR2 SQIVND come from the germline V gene (reference sequence). V was cut by 1 base and J by 2 bases, with 12 bases left in between. CDR3 protein: CASSIGGTTAYEQYF. CDR3 in DNA: TGTGCCAGTAGTATAGGAGGGACAACGGCCTACGAGCAGTACTTC.

The rearrangement links TRBV30 to TRBJ1-1, with D possibly matching TRBD1 (6 bases). CDR3 size: 15 residues. The germline gives CDR1 GTSNPN, CDR2 SVGIG (reference sequence). V shed 4 bases and J shed 0 bases, with 15 bases lying between them. DNA for the CDR3: TGTGCCTGGACCCCCCAGGGGACTATGAACACTGAAGCTTTCTTT. This translates into CAWTPQGTMNTEAFF.

The gene calls are TRBV27 and TRBJ1-5, with a possible D match to TRBD1 (6 bases). The CDR3 loop spans 15 amino acids. Germline values: CDR1 MNHEY, CDR2 SMNVEV (reference sequence). V lost 6 bases to trimming and J lost 4 bases, with 16 bases between them. For the CDR3, the DNA is TGTGCCAGCAGCGGGGGGGCAGGGTCGAATCAGCCCCAGCATTTT. It codes for CASSGGAGSNQPQHF.

The chain uses TRBV28 and TRBJ2-7, with 8 bases lining up with TRBD2. CDR1 and CDR2 (germline): MDHEN, SYDVKM. Trimming took 5 bases from V and 5 from J; bases not matched to a gene: 11. The CDR3 covers 15 residues. CDR3 nucleotide sequence: TGTGCCAGCAGTAACCAAGGACTAGCAACGCACGAGCAGTACTTC. It translates to CASSNQGLATHEQYF.

This chain uses TRBV6-1 with TRBJ1-1; unclear D gene. The CDR3 loop spans 11 amino acids. Germline V lookup: CDR1 MNHNS, CDR2 SASEGT. The V end lost 8 bases, the J end lost 0 bases, and 4 bases lay between the germline ends. The CDR3 region is CASLLNTEAFF. CDR3 sequence (DNA): TGTGCCAGCCTCCTGAACACTGAAGCTTTCTTT.

The chain uses TRBV19 and TRBJ2-6; D possibly corresponds to TRBD1 (5 bases). The germline V and J ends were trimmed by 8 bases and 2 bases, with 13 bases remaining between them. Germline V gene data show CDR1 as LNHDA and CDR2 as SQIVND (reference sequence). This CDR3 is 15 amino acids long. For the CDR3, the DNA is TGTGCCAGTGGCAGGGTGGAACCTGGGGCCAACGTCCTGACTTTC. It translates to CASGRVEPGANVLTF.

V is TRBV5-5 and J is TRBJ1-2; TRBD1 matches 8 bases. V lost 4 bases to trimming and J lost 8 bases; unmatched junction nucleotides: 4. The CDR3 is 12 residues long. Germline V gene sequence: CDR1 SGHKS, CDR2 YYEKEE (reference sequence). The CDR3 is CASSRDRHGYTF. The CDR3 region has the DNA TGTGCCAGCAGCAGGGACAGGCACGGCTACACCTTC.

The chain joins TRBV7-9 to TRBJ1-5; D possibly corresponds to TRBD1 (5 bases). This CDR3 comprises 14 residues. Germline V gene sequence: CDR1 SEHNR, CDR2 FQNEAQ (reference sequence). V was pared by 4 bases and J by 5 bases, with 12 bases between. This CDR3 reads CASSSGTADQPQHF. In DNA, the CDR3 is TGTGCCAGCAGCTCCGGGACTGCAGATCAGCCCCAGCATTTT.

This clone was observed once. In DNA form, the CDR3 reads TGTGCCTGGAGTCTGGACAGGGACGCTGAAGCTTTCTTT. Residues: CAWSLDRDAEAFF. The chain couples TRBV30 to TRBJ1-1; 8 bases are shared with TRBD1. After removal of 2 bases from V and 6 bases from J, the junction contained 5 bases not matched to a gene. CDR1 is GTSNPN and CDR2 is SVGIG in the germline V gene (reference sequence). The CDR3 contains 13 residues. The entire variable domain, with the rest obtained from reference TRBV30 and TRBJ1-1, is as follows: SQTIHQWPATLVQPVGSPLSLECTVEGTSNPNLYWYRQAAGRGLQLLFYSVGIGQISSEVPQNLSASRPQDRQFILSSKKLLLSDSGFYLCAWSLDRDAEAFFGQGTRLTVV.

The rearrangement joins TRBV2 to TRBJ1-1; 8 positions agree with TRBD1. The CDR3 is made up of 17 amino acids. The trim removed 0 bases at V and 1 base at J, leaving 7 bases unmatched. Germline lookup yields CDR1 SNHLY and CDR2 FYNNEI. CDR3 nucleotides: TGTGCCAGCAGTGAAGCCCCCGGACAGGGACCGAACACTGAAGCTTTCTTT. It codes for CASSEAPGQGPNTEAFF. Combining the CDR3 with reference TRBV2 and TRBJ1-1 gives the whole variable domain EPEVTQTPSHQVTQMGQEVILRCVPISNHLYFYWYRQILGQKVEFLVSFYNNEISEKSEIFDDQFSVERPDGSNFTLKIRSTKLEDSAMYFCASSEAPGQGPNTEAFFGQGTRLTVV.

This chain links TRBV5-1 with TRBJ2-2; D gene ambiguous. Per the germline V gene, CDR1 is SGHRS and CDR2 is YFSETQ. Between the trimmed V and J ends, which lost 7 bases and 4 bases, there was a span of 8 bases. The CDR3 has 12 residues. The CDR3 is CASGKITGELFF. The CDR3, as DNA: TGCGCCAGCGGCAAGATCACCGGGGAGCTGTTTTTT.

This clone was counted between two and nine times. This sample includes further DNA sequences coding for the same CDR3. This chain links TRBV27 with TRBJ2-3, with TRBD2 as a possible D gene (6 bases). V was pared by 3 bases and J by 5 bases, with 12 bases between. CDR3 length: 14 amino acids. Germline CDR1 and CDR2: MNHEY and SMNVEV (reference sequence). The DNA for the CDR3 is TGTGCCAGCAGTTTCCTGCGGAGGGGAGATACGCAGTATTTT. This translates into CASSFLRRGDTQYF.

Notes on this clone: The junction differs from germline at one of its ends, possibly a read error. The sample holds other DNA sequences that translate to the same CDR3. V usage is TRBV6-6 and J usage is TRBJ1-5; 9 bases line up with TRBD1. The CDR3 covers 15 residues. Germline CDR1 and CDR2: MNHNY and SVGAGI (reference sequence). CDR3 protein: CASSFSDRGNQPQHF. CDR3 coding DNA: TGTGCCAGCAGCTTTTCGGACAGGGGCAATCAGCCCCAGCACTTT.

The chain carries TRBV7-9 and TRBJ2-3; TRBD1 aligns across 7 bases. This CDR3 region has 14 residues. Germline lookup yields CDR1 SEHNR and CDR2 FQNEAQ (reference sequence). V dropped 5 bases and J dropped 0; count of bases not matched to a gene: 2. The CDR3 DNA reads TGTGCCAGCAGCAAGACAGGGAGCACAGATACGCAGTATTTT. This translates into CASSKTGSTDTQYF. Complete variable domain (other parts from reference TRBV7-9 and TRBJ2-3): DTGVSQNPRHKITKRGQNVTFRCDPISEHNRLYWYRQTLGQGPEFLTYFQNEAQLEKSRLLSDRFSAERPKGSFSTLEIQRTEQGDSAMYLCASSKTGSTDTQYFGPGTRLTVL.

The chain couples TRBV7-2 to TRBJ2-1, with 11 bases lining up with TRBD2. The CDR3 extends over 17 amino acids. J lost 3 bases, V lost 1 base, and 5 bases had no gene match. Per the germline V gene, CDR1 is SGHTA and CDR2 is FQGNSA. The CDR3 bases are TGTGCCAGCAGCTTAGTGAAGCTAGCGGGGGGCTACAATGAGCAGTTCTTC. Translating gives CASSLVKLAGGYNEQFF.

A few counts support this clone. V gene TRBV4-2 combines with J gene TRBJ1-1, with unresolved D. CDR3 size: 19 residues. Trimming cost V 1 base and J 3 bases, with 24 bases left between them. Germline values: CDR1 LGHNA, CDR2 YNFKEQ. DNA of the CDR3: TGTGCCAGCAGCCAAGGATTAGAGACGCCACCCCCGCGGGACACTGAAGCTTTCTTT. As protein: CASSQGLETPPPRDTEAFF.

As concerns this clone: The sample holds other DNA sequences that translate to the same CDR3. The V gene is TRBV5-6, the J gene TRBJ1-6; D not resolved. The CDR3 covers 16 residues. Germline V CDR1 and CDR2: SGHDT, YYEEEE. V gave up 0 bases and J gave up 8 bases, with 15 bases separating them. Written as DNA, the CDR3 is TGTGCCAGCAGCTTGGATACGGGGTCGACCTATTCACCCCTCCACTTT. This gives the protein CASSLDTGSTYSPLHF.

The chain is built from TRBV18 and TRBJ2-3; 11 positions match TRBD2. V shed 5 bases and J 0 bases; nucleotides not matched to a gene: 10. CDR1 and CDR2 (germline): KGHSH, LQKENI. This CDR3 region has 18 residues. The CDR3 nucleotides are TGTGCCAGCTCATCCGGGACTAGCGGATGGACTAGCACAGATACGCAGTATTTT. Amino acid sequence: CASSSGTSGWTSTDTQYF.

This clone was observed a handful of times. The chain is built from TRBV7-9 and TRBJ2-5, with D tentatively TRBD2 (6 bases). The CDR3 is made up of 15 amino acids. Germline lookup yields CDR1 SEHNR and CDR2 FQNEAQ (reference sequence). Trimming pared 4 bases from V and 1 base from J, leaving 13 bases between. Here the CDR3 DNA reads TGTGCCAGCAGCTCCACCACAGCGGGCCAAGAGACCCAGTACTTC. Amino acid sequence: CASSSTTAGQETQYF.

This clone is medium-sized in the sample. This chain connects TRBV6-1 to TRBJ2-3, with 10 bases lining up with TRBD1. Per germline, CDR1 MNHNS and CDR2 SASEGT. CDR3 length equals 14 residues. The junction had 1 base not matched to a gene; V was cut back by 3 bases and J by 4 bases. The CDR3, as DNA: TGTGCCAGCAGTGATGGACAGGGGGCAGATACGCAGTATTTT. Translated, it gives CASSDGQGADTQYF.

The chain joins TRBV28 to TRBJ1-1; no clear D. Germline CDR1 and CDR2: MDHEN and SYDVKM. This CDR3 contains 13 residues. With 2 bases removed from V and 0 bases from J, the gap between germline ends came to 4 bases. The CDR3 is CASSLIVNTEAFF. The CDR3 region has the DNA TGTGCCAGCAGTTTAATAGTGAACACTGAAGCTTTCTTT.

This sequence joins TRBV7-9 and TRBJ2-5, with 13 bases that match TRBD2. The J segment lost 5 bases and the V segment lost 5 bases, leaving 8 bases of the junction unmatched. Germline V gene sequence: CDR1 SEHNR, CDR2 FQNEAQ (reference sequence). The CDR3 runs 16 residues. The CDR3 loop is CASSIRLAGGGETQYF. The CDR3 DNA sequence: TGTGCCAGCAGCATAAGACTAGCGGGAGGTGGGGAGACCCAGTACTTC.

This clone was picked up a small number of times. V usage is TRBV5-4 and J usage is TRBJ2-2; TRBD2 aligns across 11 bases. CDR3 size: 18 residues. From germline, CDR1 is SGHNT and CDR2 YYREEE (reference sequence). V lost 4 bases to trimming and J lost 0 bases; unmatched junction nucleotides: 8. The CDR3: CASSPELAGASNTGELFF. Here the CDR3 DNA reads TGTGCCAGCAGCCCAGAACTAGCGGGGGCTTCGAACACCGGGGAGCTGTTTTTT.

The chain uses TRBV19 and TRBJ2-3; TRBD1 agrees at 10 bases. The germline CDR1 and CDR2 sequences are LNHDA and SQIVND (reference sequence). The J segment lost 4 bases and the V segment lost 2 bases, leaving 6 bases of the junction unmatched. The CDR3 totals 16 residues. The CDR3 is CASSIMMDRGADTQYF. CDR3 coding DNA: TGTGCCAGTAGTATAATGATGGACAGGGGGGCAGATACGCAGTATTTT.

This clone was counted between two and nine times. The J gene is TRBJ2-7, the V gene TRBV25-1, with a possible D match to TRBD1 (5 bases). The CDR3 is 13 residues long. V dropped 9 bases and J dropped 2 bases, with 14 bases sitting between them. Germline V gene data show CDR1 as MGHDK and CDR2 as SYGVNS. The CDR3: CARTAWATYEQYF. CDR3 sequence (DNA): TGTGCCAGGACAGCGTGGGCTACCTACGAGCAGTACTTC.

About this clone: A read error may account for a junction end that differs from germline. V usage is TRBV5-1 and J usage is TRBJ2-3, with D maybe TRBD2 (5 bases). The CDR3 loop spans 14 amino acids. The germline CDR1 and CDR2 sequences are SGHRS and YFSETQ. CDR3 nucleotide sequence: TGCGCCTCCCGGGTCAGCGGCAACACAGATACGCGGTATTTT. It encodes CASRVSGNTDTRYF.